The 2 T cell receptor beta chains listed next were all sequenced from one sample in a study of naive and memory T cell subsets (dated by TCRdb to the late 2010s). Their antigens remain unidentified. Libraries were constructed by UMI-ligation and nested PCR. TCRdb names Illumina MiSeq as the instrument used. The beta constant-region primer consisted of an equimolar mixture of two oligonucleotides that together covered TRBC1 and TRBC2. The ligated cDNA went through four rounds of PCR with nested alpha and beta constant-region primers together with the SP2 primer. TCRdb handled the public reads itself, with Q25 trimming in fastp and clone calling in MiXCR, and kept productive beta chains. Each entry merges the rows of one CDR3 protein and shows their most common DNA and genes. Here the sample has more than 95,000 distinct CDR3 sequences; roughly 14% occur a single time. The ten most abundant clones make up about 3% of the sample.

Points the paper makes about the study in general: A few larger clonotypes were found in naive repertoires, especially CD8, and these larger clonotypes were possibly memory cells re-expressing CD45RA.

Source material: naive CD8+ T cells from blood. The sample's cell subset or site label, decoded: naive T cells, CD45RA high CD27+. Receptors were obtained from a human donor in good health.

The rearrangement joins TRBV7-8 to TRBJ1-6, with D tentatively TRBD1 (5 bases). Deletions cut 5 bases from V and 7 bases from J, with 9 bases between. CDR1 SGHVS and CDR2 FQNEAQ come from the germline V gene. The CDR3 is made up of 13 amino acids. The CDR3, as DNA: TGTGCCAGCAGCACCAGGGTAAATTCACCCCTCCACTTT. Encoded protein: CASSTRVNSPLHF.

In this sample, this clonotype turned up a few times. The CDR3 sequence: CATSRDPPGHPLRNTEAFF. The CDR3 nucleotides read TGTGCCACCAGCAGAGATCCACCGGGACACCCCTTGCGGAACACTGAAGCTTTCTTT. The V and J genes are TRBV15 and TRBJ1-1, with a possible D match to TRBD1 (6 bases). Germline V gene sequence: CDR1 LNHNV, CDR2 YYDKDF (reference sequence). The CDR3 consists of 19 residues. The germline V and J ends were trimmed by 0 bases and 1 base, with 21 bases remaining between them.